This T cell receptor (beta chain) is drawn from a study of T cell responses to AZD1222 COVID-19 vaccine. Study-wide results and caveats: Repertoires were obtained only post-peak T cell response. The span of vaccine-associated CD4 TCRs extended across spike, with dominance at 160-218 and 743-854.

Here immunoSEQ multiplex PCR was the method, and the copy in TCRdb shows in-frame clones only, minus some. In the table there are under 200,000 clones, about 91% of which are singletons. Germline assignment: CDR1 SNHLY and CDR2 FYNNEI. V was shortened by 3 bases and J by 3 bases, with 12 bases between the two germline ends. This CDR3 comprises 15 residues. Details on this clone: Its antigen is as yet unknown.

The chain joins TRBV2 to TRBJ1-5; D is possibly TRBD1 (6 bases). Sequences were derived from peripheral blood, sampled on day 0 of AZD1222 vaccination. This receptor was taken from an adult in good health. In nucleotides, the CDR3 is TGTGCCAGCAGTGAGGACAGTGAGTACAATCAGCCCCAGCATTTT. Translation: CASSEDSEYNQPQHF.